One T cell receptor (beta chain) is described in this entry. Antigen specificity is unknown. V was shortened by 2 bases and J by 1 base, with 11 bases between the two germline ends. Germline CDR1 and CDR2: GTSNPN and SVGIG (reference sequence). This CDR3 is 14 amino acids long. The sample belongs to a study of cytotoxic CD8 clonotypes in ibrutinib-treated CLL. Overall study context: Partial response occurred in about 25 patients and complete response in 2; at median around 66 months, approximately 14 remained remitted and about 12 progressed.

TCRdb's table, derived via immunoSEQ multiplex PCR, lists solely in-frame clones and lacks some. Of more than 200,000 clones in the sample, 60% to 75% were seen once. General study points: Baseline-level clonality went beyond age-matched healthy donors and moved in step with circulating CD8+ T-cell counts.

Roughly 2.1 micrograms of genomic DNA came from cryopreserved PBMCs for TCR beta libraries. The sequences come from PBMCs, collected after 24 months of ibrutinib treatment. The chain carries TRBV30 and TRBJ1-1; no clear D gene. The source is a human donor with chronic lymphocytic leukemia. The CDR3 protein is CAWSSTWGNTEAFF. The CDR3 DNA follows: TGTGCCTGGAGTTCAACCTGGGGGAACACTGAAGCTTTCTTT.